This T cell receptor (beta chain) was sequenced during a study of identical twins. The CDR3 contains 16 residues. CDR1 is MNHEY, CDR2 SVGEGT, per germline. Trimming stripped 5 bases from V and 2 bases from J, with 19 bases between. TCRdb fed the 5' RACE reads into MiXCR, producing one record per CDR3 protein. Found here are hundreds of thousands of distinct CDR3 sequences, 21% of them singletons; the top ten hold roughly 4%. These sequences were also reported in another study, on T cells expressing NK-cell markers.

The chain employs TRBV6-2 or TRBV6-3 and TRBJ2-7; D is tentatively TRBD1 or TRBD2 (5 bases each). This TCR came from a woman younger than 30 in good health. Sequencing used PBMCs. For the CDR3, the DNA is TGTGCCAGCAGTCCTTACACCGGGACGCCACCCTACGAGCAGTACTTC. This sequence encodes CASSPYTGTPPYEQYF.